This T cell receptor beta chain is from a study of T cell responses to AZD1222 COVID-19 vaccine. Study results and caveats: Clonal diversity may have been underestimated, and the donors were mostly white British, with more females than males. Reportedly, nearly half the spike-specific TCRs target unmutated variant regions.

Regarding this clone: Its matching antigen is unknown. The identical CDR3 is also encoded by other nucleotide sequences in the sample.

This CDR3 is 15 amino acids long. The V gene lost 2 bases and the J gene lost 4 bases, with 9 bases spanning the gap. In germline, CDR1 is MNHEY, CDR2 SVGEGT. Only in-frame clones appear in the TCRdb table, and some are missing; sequencing was by immunoSEQ multiplex PCR. The sample has 100,000 to 150,000 clones; less than 95% are singletons. J is TRBJ2-6 and V is TRBV6-2 or TRBV6-3, with a weak D call TRBD2 (6 bases). This clonotype originated in an adult in good health. Sequencing used peripheral blood, obtained on day 0 of AZD1222 vaccination. This CDR3 is CASSYGGSGANVLTF. The DNA for the CDR3 is TGTGCCAGCAGTTACGGAGGGTCCGGGGCCAACGTCCTGACTTTC.